The source of this T cell receptor (beta chain) is a study of low-dose radiotherapy and immunotherapy resistance in tumors. Study-wide context: At a dose of 200 mg/m2, intravenous cyclophosphamide was given every two weeks, one day before radiation and immunotherapy. Patients were on oral aspirin 300 mg taken daily for four cycles from cycle 1 day 1.

This clonotype came up many times. cDNA synthesis used a TRAV/TRBV-specific primer set for both chains. TCR amplification involved about 18 PCR cycles with a constant-region primer and V-primer adapter. MiXCR, run by TCRdb on the reads, gives a single entry per CDR3 protein. The sample has more than 85,000 distinct CDR3 sequences; roughly 9% are singletons. Stated time point: before trial treatment. As their treatment, donors received nivolumab, ipilimumab, aspirin, low-dose cyclophosphamide and low-dose radiotherapy. The source material was PBMCs, sampled before treatment. This clonotype was obtained from a male donor with prostate cancer.

This chain's CDR3 is CASSPWTGGYEQYF. CDR3 DNA sequence: TGTGCCAGCAGCCCATGGACAGGGGGTTACGAGCAGTACTTC. V is TRBV7-2 and J is TRBJ2-7; 10 bases align to TRBD1. V lost 5 bases to trimming and J lost 4 bases; unmatched junction nucleotides: 5. CDR1 and CDR2 from the germline V gene are SGHTA and FQGNSA. The CDR3 is 14 residues long.